A single sample is the source of the 8 T cell receptor beta chains below, sequenced in a study of CD8 T cells in ankylosing spondylitis. Via MiXCR, TCRdb re-called the 5' RACE reads, giving one row per CDR3 protein. Of around 220,000 distinct CDR3 sequences detected, 10% to 13% appear once; the ten largest clones hold roughly a fifth. Sequencing was carried out using blood, either unsorted or a sorted T cell fraction (not recorded which). The receptors were gathered from a male donor with ankylosing spondylitis or in good health (not recorded which).

This clonotype was counted once. A much bigger clone sits one base away, suggesting this may be a read error. The rearrangement uses TRBV12-3 or TRBV12-4 and TRBJ1-1; no clear D. The CDR3 covers 12 residues. Trimming took 3 bases from V and 11 from J, leaving 13 bases between them. The CDR3 bases are TGTGCCAGCAGTTTGGGGTTTGTAGGGGCTTTCTTT. Amino acid sequence: CASSLGFVGAFF.

This clonotype occurred a few times. The chain carries TRBV12-3 or TRBV12-4 and TRBJ1-5; possibly TRBD1 for D (6 bases). V was shortened by 0 bases and J by 2 bases, with 17 bases between the two germline ends. The CDR3 length is 18 residues. The CDR3 reads CASSLARGRTPRNQPQHF. The CDR3 DNA reads as TGTGCCAGCAGTTTAGCCAGGGGCCGGACGCCCCGCAATCAGCCCCAGCATTTT.

This clonotype was counted ten times or more. V gene TRBV12-3 or TRBV12-4 combines with J gene TRBJ1-1, with unresolved D. V lost 2 bases and J 6 bases, leaving 7 bases between the germline ends. This CDR3 region has 12 residues. CDR3 protein: CASSLTGSEAFF. The CDR3 nucleotides read TGTGCCAGCAGTTTAACGGGGTCTGAAGCTTTCTTT.

The table lists this clonotype with many counts. The V call is TRBV12-3 or TRBV12-4, the J call TRBJ2-1; D unresolved. This CDR3 comprises 13 residues. Trimming took 6 bases from V and 5 from J, leaving 11 bases between them. The CDR3 nucleotides are TGTGCCAGCAGAAAGGACGATGACAATGAGCAGTTCTTC. The encoded protein is CASRKDDDNEQFF.

V gene TRBV20-1 combines with J gene TRBJ2-3, with 8 bases matching TRBD2. After removal of 4 bases from V and 1 base from J, the junction contained 10 bases not matched to a gene. The germline gives CDR1 DFQATT, CDR2 SNEGSKA (reference sequence). The CDR3 is 16 amino acids. The CDR3 reads CSATMPGGSGTDTQYF. The CDR3 DNA reads TGCAGTGCTACCATGCCGGGGGGGAGTGGCACAGATACGCAGTATTTT.

This clonotype was seen repeatedly, ten times or more. This chain links TRBV9 with TRBJ1-1; TRBD1 matches 9 bases. Germline V gene sequence: CDR1 SGDLS, CDR2 YYNGEE. V trimming: 4 bases; J trimming: 6 bases; junction bases outside the gene matches: 10. The CDR3 has 15 residues. The chain's CDR3 is CASSPSDRGASEAFF. CDR3 nucleotides: TGTGCCAGCAGCCCCAGCGACAGGGGGGCATCTGAAGCTTTCTTT.

This clonotype appeared many times. The chain has TRBV12-3 or TRBV12-4 and TRBJ1-5, with D unresolved. The germline V and J ends were trimmed by 6 bases and 3 bases, with 9 bases remaining between them. The CDR3 is 13 amino acids. The chain's CDR3 is CASRPGVNQPQHF. CDR3 nucleotide sequence: TGTGCCAGCAGGCCAGGAGTCAATCAGCCCCAGCATTTT.

This clonotype was detected many times. The rearrangement links TRBV28 to TRBJ2-3, with 10 bases lining up with TRBD2. CDR1 is MDHEN and CDR2 is SYDVKM in the germline V gene. The V segment lost 4 bases and the J segment 2 bases; nucleotides outside the gene matches: 6. There are 16 residues in the CDR3. The CDR3 bases are TGTGCCAGCAGTTACCTAGCGGGGGCGCCCACAGATACGCAGTATTTT. This translates into CASSYLAGAPTDTQYF.